A single sample is the source of the 14 T cell receptor beta chains below, sequenced in a study of cytomegalovirus exposure and HLA in healthy donors. This PCR relied on a set of 60 Vbeta primers and 13 Jbeta primers. Libraries were prepared by immunoSEQ multiplex PCR; TCRdb keeps only in-frame clonotypes and omits some of them. This table has some 140,000 clones, 80% appearing once. Sequenced sample: PBMCs. The receptors were sampled from a man between 25 and 39 years old in good health and CMV-seronegative.

This clone was observed a single time. This chain uses TRBV7-2 with TRBJ1-2, with D unresolved. The CDR3 is 11 amino acids. The V gene's germline CDR1 is SGHTA and CDR2 FQGNSA. V shed 5 bases and J shed 5 bases, with 6 bases lying between them. The CDR3 DNA reads as TGTGCCAGCAGCCGCGGGTATGGCTACACCTTC. The encoded protein is CASSRGYGYTF.

In its sample, this clone was seen once. The J gene is TRBJ2-3, the V gene TRBV25-1; D remains unclear. CDR1 MGHDK and CDR2 SYGVNS come from the germline V gene. Deletions cut 5 bases from V and 8 bases from J, with 11 bases between. This CDR3 has 12 amino acids. The CDR3 reads CASSLVGSTQYF. In DNA form, the CDR3 reads TGTGCCAGCAGTTTAGTTGGTTCTACGCAGTATTTT.

The chain carries TRBV7-8 and TRBJ1-3, with 9 bases aligning to TRBD1. Per germline, CDR1 SGHVS and CDR2 FQNEAQ. The length of the CDR3 is 17 residues. V shed 3 bases and J 0 bases; nucleotides not matched to a gene: 6. The DNA of the CDR3 is TGTGCCAGCAGCTTTGGGACAGGGCCACACTCTGGAAACACCATATATTTT. The encoded protein is CASSFGTGPHSGNTIYF.

V is TRBV4-3 and J is TRBJ1-2; 7 bases match TRBD1. J gave up 5 bases and V 7 bases, and 13 bases lay outside the gene matches. This CDR3 comprises 15 residues. Germline CDR1 and CDR2: LGHNA and YSLEER. CDR3 DNA sequence: TGCGCCAGCACCCCCAGCACAGGGGCCGGGTATGGCTACACCTTC. This gives the protein CASTPSTGAGYGYTF.

The rearrangement uses TRBV6-1 and TRBJ1-1, with a weak D call TRBD1 (6 bases). V dropped 3 bases and J dropped 6 bases, with 26 bases sitting between them. Germline V gene sequence: CDR1 MNHNS, CDR2 SASEGT. The CDR3 has 18 amino acids. CDR3 region: CASSEGGGKTTGPPEAFF. CDR3 DNA: TGTGCCAGCAGTGAGGGCGGGGGGAAAACGACAGGACCCCCTGAAGCTTTCTTT.

Points on this clone: Mismatch with germline at one junction end may stem from a read error. The chain links TRBV19 to TRBJ2-1; possibly TRBD1 for D (6 bases). Germline CDR1 reads LNHDA; CDR2 reads SQIVND (reference sequence). The CDR3 is made up of 18 amino acids. Here the CDR3 DNA reads TGTGCCAGTAGTATAGTGGGCAGGGGAAGCCCTTCCTACAGTGAGCAGTTCTTC. As protein: CASSIVGRGSPSYSEQFF.

V and J are TRBV10-2 and TRBJ1-1, with a weak D call TRBD1 (5 bases). CDR1 is WSHSY and CDR2 is SAAADI in the germline V gene. V was trimmed by 2 bases and J by 7 bases, leaving 14 bases between them. CDR3 length: 14 residues. CDR3 sequence (DNA): TGCGCCAGCAGTGAGCACGGTGGGGCCCTTGAAGCTTTCTTT. Encoded protein: CASSEHGGALEAFF.

The chain carries TRBV6-5 and TRBJ2-5; 8 nucleotides match TRBD2. The end of the DNA fits TRBJ2-7 better, so the J call may be wrong. The CDR3 contains 14 residues. Germline V CDR1 and CDR2: MNHEY, SVGAGI. The CDR3 sequence: CASSYQRETYEQYF. For the CDR3, the DNA is TGTGCCAGCAGTTATCAGCGGGAGACCTACGAGCAGTACTTC.

J is TRBJ1-2 and V is TRBV2; 10 bases map to TRBD1. CDR1 and CDR2 from the germline V gene are SNHLY and FYNNEI. CDR3 length: 14 amino acids. The J segment lost 6 bases and the V segment lost 6 bases, leaving 7 bases of the junction unmatched. CDR3 residues: CASSSDRGLDGYTF. The CDR3 DNA is TGTGCCAGCAGCAGCGACAGGGGGCTGGATGGCTACACCTTC.

J is TRBJ2-7 and V is TRBV7-9; D gene uncertain. The germline CDR1 and CDR2 sequences are SEHNR and FQNEAQ (reference sequence). V lost 3 bases and J 2 bases, leaving 17 bases between the germline ends. CDR3 length: 16 amino acids. The CDR3 region is CASSFKSSWAPYEQYF. Here the CDR3 DNA reads TGTGCCAGCAGCTTCAAATCATCCTGGGCGCCCTACGAGCAGTACTTC.

The V and J genes are TRBV11-2 and TRBJ2-5; the D is unclear. The J call could be wrong; TRBJ2-7 is a better fit for the DNA end. Germline V gene sequence: CDR1 SGHAT, CDR2 FQNNGV. The CDR3 consists of 13 residues. The CDR3 loop is CASSFQVRYEQYF. The CDR3 DNA reads TGTGCCAGCAGCTTCCAGGTTCGCTACGAGCAGTACTTC.

The V gene is TRBV7-9, the J gene TRBJ2-3; D may be TRBD2 (6 bases). This CDR3 comprises 16 residues. V was cut by 7 bases and J by 1 base, with 18 bases left in between. CDR1 SEHNR and CDR2 FQNEAQ come from the germline V gene (reference sequence). CDR3 coding DNA: TGTGCCAGCACCGGTAGGGTGCGGGGCCGCACAGATACGCAGTATTTT. It yields the protein CASTGRVRGRTDTQYF.

The chain employs TRBV28 and TRBJ2-7; 7 bases agree with TRBD2. CDR1 and CDR2 (germline): MDHEN, SYDVKM. This CDR3 contains 15 residues. J lost 3 bases, V lost 3 bases, and 8 bases had no gene match. In nucleotides, the CDR3 is TGTGCCAGCAGTTTGGGAGGGGTCGCCGACTACGAGCAGTACTTC. Translating it yields CASSLGGVADYEQYF.

This rearrangement joins TRBV28 to TRBJ1-1, with D possibly being TRBD1 (6 bases). The CDR3 sequence is 14 residues long. Germline V gives CDR1 MDHEN, CDR2 SYDVKM. Trimming pared 6 bases from V and 7 bases from J, leaving 18 bases between. DNA for the CDR3: TGTGCCAGCAGCATATTGGGGGCCCGGGATGAAGCTTTCTTT. Its protein product is CASSILGARDEAFF.